These 4 T cell receptor beta chains share one sample of origin, sequenced in a study of T cells in Graves' hyperthyroidism and ophthalmopathy. Amplified TCR beta CDR3 regions came from RNA transcripts. The HTBI set primed first-round TCR CDR3 RT-PCR. MiXCR was run by TCRdb on the multiplex PCR reads, yielding one entry per CDR3 protein. Of some 300,000 distinct CDR3 sequences in the sample, 15% to 20% were seen once. The sequencing sample was made of blood. The receptors come from a man aged 50 to 59 with Graves' ophthalmopathy.

The sample holds many counts of this clonotype. This sequence joins TRBV30 and TRBJ1-3, with D perhaps matching TRBD1 (6 bases). V shed 5 bases and J shed 2 bases, with 13 bases lying between them. Germline CDR1 is GTSNPN and CDR2 is SVGIG (reference sequence). CDR3 length: 14 amino acids. CDR3 coding DNA: TGTGCCTGGCTCAGGGGACGCACTGGAAACACCATATATTTT. Its protein is CAWLRGRTGNTIYF.

J is TRBJ2-4 and V is TRBV20-1, with 8 bases lining up with TRBD2. CDR3 length: 15 amino acids. CDR1 is DFQATT and CDR2 is SNEGSKA in the germline V gene (reference sequence). Trimming at V came to 5 bases and at J to 13 bases, leaving 19 bases not matched to a gene. CDR3 DNA sequence: TGCAGTGCTTCTGAGTGGACTAGAGGCGGGGGGTTACAGTACTTC. Its translation: CSASEWTRGGGLQYF.

A word on this clonotype: A clone one base away is much larger, so this may be a read error. The CDR3 ends on some other residue instead of the conserved phenylalanine or tryptophan, so this is likely a read error. The chain links TRBV11-2 to TRBJ1-6, with a tentative D call TRBD1 (5 bases). The CDR3 sequence is 15 residues long. The ends were cut back, 6 bases at V and 10 bases at J, with 19 bases in the middle. Per germline, CDR1 SGHAT and CDR2 FQNNGV. The CDR3 coding sequence is TGTGCCAGCAGTCGATTTGCTGGGGCTCGGTCACCCCTCCACTTG. Protein sequence: CASSRFAGARSPLHL.

The J gene is TRBJ2-7, the V gene TRBV6-1; D might be TRBD1 or TRBD2, each matching 5 bases. The CDR3 is made up of 14 amino acids. Germline assignment: CDR1 MNHNS and CDR2 SASEGT. V lost 4 bases, J lost 2 bases, and 12 bases lay in between. The DNA of the CDR3 is TGTGCCAGCAGTGCCCGGGACCAACCCTACGAGCAGTACTTC. Translating it yields CASSARDQPYEQYF.